This section outlines one T cell receptor beta chain sequence together with its context. Its specificity is unknown. According to the study, genomic DNA was the template for TCR beta VDJ and CDR3 profiling. TCRdb reprocessed the reads via MiXCR and lists one record per CDR3 protein. The sample includes 200,000 to 250,000 distinct CDR3 sequences, about 37% of them seen just once. The data were obtained in a study of CD8+CD57+ T cells in acquired aplastic anemia. Looking at the study overall: Yields of DNA that came from sorted CD4+ and CD8+ cells averaged roughly 3 ug. For CD4+ cells, healthy donors had an average of roughly 9.8 million reads.

General study results and limits: The study identified more than 25 CD8+ CDR3 sequences shared by patients and controls.

There are 13 residues in the CDR3. CDR1 is SGHVS, CDR2 FNYEAQ, per germline. After removal of 1 base from V and 8 bases from J, the junction contained 4 bases not matched to a gene. The source of this sequence is a human donor in good health, serving as a control. The chain carries TRBV7-6 and TRBJ1-2, with 7 bases aligning to TRBD1. Sequencing used sorted CD4+, CD8+, or CD8+CD57+ T cells (not recorded which) from PBMCs. CDR3 sequence reads: CASSLGGGGGYTF. The CDR3 region has the DNA TGTGCCAGCAGCTTAGGGGGAGGGGGCGGCTACACCTTC. Full variable domain (remainder filled in from reference TRBV7-6 and TRBJ1-2): GAGVSQSPRYKVTKRGQDVALRCDPISGHVSLYWYRQALGQGPEFLTYFNYEAQQDKSGLPNDRFSAERPEGSISTLTIQRTEQRDSAMYRCASSLGGGGGYTFGSGTRLTVV.